This T cell receptor (beta chain) was sequenced for a study of blood T cell repertoires in COVID-19. V lost 5 bases and J 1 base, leaving 15 bases between the germline ends. Germline CDR1 is MGHRA and CDR2 is YSYEKL. There are 16 residues in the CDR3. Sequencing used immunoSEQ multiplex PCR; TCRdb keeps in-frame clones, though not all of them. The repertoire consists of approximately 200,000 clones, with 80% to 85% occurring once and the leading ten covering less than 9.5%. The clonotype was recovered from a man in his forties who had recovered from COVID-19. The sequencing sample was made of PBMCs or T cells enriched from blood (not recorded which). This chain joins TRBV4-1 and TRBJ2-1; maybe TRBD1 (6 bases). The CDR3 here is CASSVLQGSSYNEQFF. The CDR3 coding sequence is TGCGCCAGCAGCGTGCTACAGGGAAGTTCCTACAATGAGCAGTTCTTC.